The source of this T cell receptor (beta chain) is a study of T cell clonotyping in hematopoietic cell transplantation. Findings and caveats of the study: After transplant, recipient diversity fell while pathologically expanded clonotypes grew through day 180. At the given depth, recipient repertoires were over 95% de novo clonotypes.

The J segment lost 1 base and the V segment lost 3 bases, leaving 9 bases of the junction unmatched. This CDR3 comprises 18 residues. Germline CDR1 is MGHRA and CDR2 is YSYEKL. Details on this clone: Its matching antigen is unknown.

Libraries were prepared by immunoSEQ multiplex PCR; TCRdb keeps only in-frame clonotypes and omits some of them. The sample holds approximately 3,100 clones, roughly nine tenths seen once. The chain carries TRBV4-1 and TRBJ2-5, with 12 bases matching TRBD2. Specimen: PBMCs, collected at the time of graft-versus-host disease after allogeneic stem cell transplant. This clonotype originated in a male patient between 60 and 69 years old who had an allogeneic stem cell transplant from a related donor, so the T cells may come from the graft donor. Some clones in this sample may be carry-over from other donors' samples. The CDR3 sequence is CASSHGASGGAGQETQYF. The CDR3 bases are TGCGCCAGCAGCCACGGGGCTAGCGGGGGGGCCGGCCAAGAGACCCAGTACTTC.